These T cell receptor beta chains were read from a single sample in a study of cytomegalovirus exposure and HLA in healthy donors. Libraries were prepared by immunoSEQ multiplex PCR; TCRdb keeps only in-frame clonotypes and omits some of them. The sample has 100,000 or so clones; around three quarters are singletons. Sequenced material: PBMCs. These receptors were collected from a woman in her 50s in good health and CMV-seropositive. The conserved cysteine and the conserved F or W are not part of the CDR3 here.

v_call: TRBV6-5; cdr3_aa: ASGGVEDYEQY
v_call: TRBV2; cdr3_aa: ASSAKGGLVRGTDTQY
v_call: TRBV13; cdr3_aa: ASSPRPDRGRTDTQY
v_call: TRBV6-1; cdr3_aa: ASSLEVSNQPQH
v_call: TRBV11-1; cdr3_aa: ASSPGGLGLGYT
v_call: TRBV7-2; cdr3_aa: ASSSVKSDDNEQF
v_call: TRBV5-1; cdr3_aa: ASSLELATYEQY
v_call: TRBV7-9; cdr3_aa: ASSSGSSYEQY
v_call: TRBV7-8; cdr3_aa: ASSLLGQGTYNSPLH
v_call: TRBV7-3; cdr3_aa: ASSLNSIGSEAF
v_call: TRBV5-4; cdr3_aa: ASSDTGVNSPLH
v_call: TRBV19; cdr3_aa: ASSITNVGRISYNEQF
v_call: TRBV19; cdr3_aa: ASRGEQPQH
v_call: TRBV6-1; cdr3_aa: ASTDRGDQPQH
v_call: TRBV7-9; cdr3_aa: SSSPEVAAGVYNEQF